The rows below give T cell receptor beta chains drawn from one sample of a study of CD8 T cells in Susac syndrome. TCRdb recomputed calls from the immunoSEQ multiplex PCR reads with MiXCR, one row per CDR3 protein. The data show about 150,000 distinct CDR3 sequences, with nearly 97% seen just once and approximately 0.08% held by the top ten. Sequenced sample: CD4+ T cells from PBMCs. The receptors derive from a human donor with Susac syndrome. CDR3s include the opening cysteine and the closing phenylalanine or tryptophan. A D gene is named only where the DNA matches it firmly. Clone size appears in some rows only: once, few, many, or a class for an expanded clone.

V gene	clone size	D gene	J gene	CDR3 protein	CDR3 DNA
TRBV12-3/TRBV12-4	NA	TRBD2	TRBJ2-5	CASRHSGRAQETQYF	TGTGCCAGCAGGCATAGCGGGAGGGCTCAAGAGACCCAGTACTTC
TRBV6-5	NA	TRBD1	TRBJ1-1	CASSYRDSEAFF	TGTGCCAGCAGTTACCGGGACAGCGAAGCTTTCTTT
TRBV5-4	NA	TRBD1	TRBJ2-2	CASSTGQGTGELFF	TGTGCCAGCAGTACGGGACAGGGGACCGGGGAGCTGTTTTTT
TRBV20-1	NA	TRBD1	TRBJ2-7	CSARGTEFSYEQYF	TGCAGTGCTAGGGGGACAGAGTTCAGCTACGAGCAGTACTTC
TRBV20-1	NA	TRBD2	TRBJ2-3	CSASTSAGGTDTQYF	TGCAGTGCCTCCACTAGCGCGGGGGGCACAGATACGCAGTATTTT
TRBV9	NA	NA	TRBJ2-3	CASSPTQVEVDTQYF	TGTGCCAGCAGCCCGACCCAGGTGGAGGTAGATACGCAGTATTTT
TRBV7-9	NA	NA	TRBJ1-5	CASSLSGNNQPQHF	TGTGCCAGCAGCTTGTCAGGTAACAATCAGCCCCAGCATTTT
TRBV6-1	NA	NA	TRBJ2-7	CASRGDPTYEQYF	TGTGCCAGCAGAGGGGACCCTACCTACGAGCAGTACTTC
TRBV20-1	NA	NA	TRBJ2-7	CSAGGNYYEQYF	TGCAGTGCAGGAGGAAACTACTACGAGCAGTACTTC
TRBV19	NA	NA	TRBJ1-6	CASSIGYNSPLHF	TGTGCCAGTAGTATCGGCTATAATTCACCCCTCCACTTT
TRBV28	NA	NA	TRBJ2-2	CASSLRAGELFF	TGTGCCAGCAGTTTACGTGCCGGGGAGCTGTTTTTT
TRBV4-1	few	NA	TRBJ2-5	CASSQQGLETQYF	TGCGCCAGCAGCCAACAGGGACTTGAGACCCAGTACTTC
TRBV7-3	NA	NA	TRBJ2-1	CASSSRHNSEQFF	TGTGCCAGCAGCTCGCGCCACAATAGTGAGCAGTTCTTC
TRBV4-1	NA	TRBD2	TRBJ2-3	CASAPLGGPNTQYF	TGCGCCAGCGCACCCCTGGGAGGGCCTAATACGCAGTATTTT
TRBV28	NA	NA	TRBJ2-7	CASSLGTYEQYF	TGTGCCAGCTCCCTCGGGACCTACGAGCAGTACTTC
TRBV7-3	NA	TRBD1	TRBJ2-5	CASSDRGVGTQYF	TGTGCCAGCAGCGACAGGGGAGTGGGGACCCAGTACTTC
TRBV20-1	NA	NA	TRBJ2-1	CSAPGPAGSYNEQFF	TGCAGTGCTCCCGGCCCGGCAGGGTCCTACAATGAGCAGTTCTTC
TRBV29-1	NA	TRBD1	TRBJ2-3	CSVGDRAFTDTQYF	TGCAGCGTTGGGGACAGAGCCTTCACAGATACGCAGTATTTT
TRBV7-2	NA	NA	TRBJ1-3	CASGLKSSGNTIYF	TGTGCCAGCGGCTTAAAGTCCTCTGGAAACACCATATATTTT
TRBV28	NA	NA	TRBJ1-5	CASSPGRQPQHF	TGTGCCAGCAGTCCAGGGAGGCAGCCCCAGCATTTT
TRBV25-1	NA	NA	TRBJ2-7	CASSGGDGAYEQYF	TGTGCCAGCAGTGGGGGGGACGGCGCCTACGAGCAGTACTTC
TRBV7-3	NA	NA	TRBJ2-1	CASSLTSSSYNEQFF	TGTGCCAGCAGCTTAACGAGCAGCTCCTACAATGAGCAGTTCTTC
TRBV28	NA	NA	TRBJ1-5	CASSSGWGWRGNQPQHF	TGTGCCAGCAGTTCGGGATGGGGGTGGCGTGGCAATCAGCCCCAGCATTTT
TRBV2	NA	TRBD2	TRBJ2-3	CASSGGLAGLKDTQYF	TGTGCCAGCAGTGGAGGACTAGCGGGCTTAAAAGATACGCAGTATTTT
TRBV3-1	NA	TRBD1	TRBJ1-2	CASSQEYRGRNYGYTF	TGTGCCAGCAGCCAAGAATACAGGGGGAGGAACTATGGCTACACCTTC
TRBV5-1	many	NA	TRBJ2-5	CASSLEETQYF	TGTGCCAGCAGCTTGGAAGAGACCCAGTACTTC
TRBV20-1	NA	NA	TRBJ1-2	CSVHRSSGYTF	TGCAGTGTTCACAGAAGCTCTGGCTACACCTTC
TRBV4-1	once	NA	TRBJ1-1	CASSQVDRSYTEAFF	TGCGCCAGCAGCCAGGTAGACAGGTCGTACACTGAAGCTTTCTTT
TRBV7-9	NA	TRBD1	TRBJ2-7	CASSLWTGGISYEQYF	TGTGCCAGCAGCTTATGGACAGGGGGTATTTCCTACGAGCAGTACTTC
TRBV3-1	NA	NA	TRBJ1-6	CASSQGGVNNSPLHF	TGTGCCAGCAGCCAAGGGGGTGTTAATAATTCACCCCTCCACTTT
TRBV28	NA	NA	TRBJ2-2	CASRAPMNTGELFF	TGTGCCAGTCGGGCGCCGATGAACACCGGGGAGCTGTTTTTT
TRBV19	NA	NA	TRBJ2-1	CASSARTGVSNEQFF	TGTGCCAGTAGTGCAAGGACTGGGGTCAGCAATGAGCAGTTCTTC
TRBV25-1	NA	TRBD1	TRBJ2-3	CASKTGGGTDTQYF	TGTGCCAGCAAAACAGGGGGCGGCACAGATACGCAGTATTTT
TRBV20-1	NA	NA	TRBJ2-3	CSANPSGGQGSTDTQYF	TGCAGTGCCAACCCCAGCGGCGGCCAAGGGAGCACAGATACGCAGTATTTT
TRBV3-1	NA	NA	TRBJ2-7	CASSPFAGQASYEQYF	TGTGCCAGCAGCCCTTTCGCGGGGCAAGCCTCCTACGAGCAGTACTTC
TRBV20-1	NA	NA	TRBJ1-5	CSARVGDTQGPQHF	TGCAGTGCTAGAGTGGGGGACACTCAGGGGCCCCAGCATTTT
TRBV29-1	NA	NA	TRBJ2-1	CSAKQIPWQGYNEQFF	TGCAGCGCAAAGCAAATACCGTGGCAGGGTTACAATGAGCAGTTCTTC
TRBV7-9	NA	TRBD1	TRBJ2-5	CASSPWTGEGTQYF	TGTGCCAGCAGCCCATGGACAGGGGAGGGGACCCAGTACTTC
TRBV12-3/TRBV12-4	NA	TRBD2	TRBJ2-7	CASSLSGLLADEQYF	TGTGCCAGCAGTTTATCCGGTCTCCTAGCGGACGAGCAGTACTTC
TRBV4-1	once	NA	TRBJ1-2	CASSQAQLYGYTF	TGCGCCAGCAGCCAAGCACAGTTATATGGCTACACCTTC
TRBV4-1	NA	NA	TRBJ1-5	CASSQDGGSHQPQHF	TGCGCCAGCAGCCAAGATGGGGGCAGTCATCAGCCCCAGCATTTT
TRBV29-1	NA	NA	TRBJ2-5	CSVGYGRGMETQYF	TGCAGCGTTGGATATGGACGGGGCATGGAGACCCAGTACTTC
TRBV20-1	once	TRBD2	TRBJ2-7	CSATTSGRPEQYF	TGCAGTGCCACGACTAGCGGGAGACCCGAGCAGTACTTC
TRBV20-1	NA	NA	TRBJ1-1	CSARPHGGPEAFF	TGCAGTGCTAGACCCCATGGGGGGCCTGAAGCTTTCTTT
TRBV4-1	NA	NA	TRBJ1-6	CASSQWSRPGDSPLHF	TGCGCCAGCAGCCAATGGTCTCGCCCAGGTGATTCACCCCTCCACTTT
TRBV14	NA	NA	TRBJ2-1	CASSQALTPNEQFF	TGTGCCAGCAGCCAAGCTCTTACCCCCAATGAGCAGTTCTTC
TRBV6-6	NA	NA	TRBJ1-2	CASTLRNYGYTF	TGTGCCAGCACTTTAAGAAACTATGGCTACACCTTC
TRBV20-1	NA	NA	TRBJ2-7	CSVPWGTSYEQYF	TGCAGTGTCCCCTGGGGGACCTCCTACGAGCAGTACTTC
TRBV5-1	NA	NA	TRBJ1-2	CASSLNDNYGYTF	TGCGCCAGCAGCTTGAATGATAACTATGGCTACACCTTC
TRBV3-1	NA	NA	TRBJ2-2	CASNGDGELFF	TGTGCCAGCAATGGGGACGGGGAGCTGTTTTTT
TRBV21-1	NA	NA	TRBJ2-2	CASSLEGLAGEVGELFF	TGTGCCAGCAGCCTTGAGGGACTAGCGGGAGAGGTTGGGGAGCTGTTTTTT
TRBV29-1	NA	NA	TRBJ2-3	CSVFLGQGADTQYF	TGCAGCGTTTTCTTAGGGCAGGGAGCAGATACGCAGTATTTT
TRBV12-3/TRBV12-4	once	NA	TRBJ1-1	CASSPTGANTEAFF	TGTGCCAGCAGTCCCACGGGGGCGAACACTGAAGCTTTCTTT
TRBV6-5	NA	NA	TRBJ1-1	CASGSRGEAFF	TGTGCCAGCGGATCCCGGGGTGAAGCTTTCTTT
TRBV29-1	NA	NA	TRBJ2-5	CSVRPTVRETQYF	TGCAGCGTGAGACCGACAGTGAGGGAGACCCAGTACTTC
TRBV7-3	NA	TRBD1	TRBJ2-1	CASSLTGQGVYNEQFF	TGTGCCAGCAGCTTAACGGGACAGGGGGTGTACAATGAGCAGTTCTTC
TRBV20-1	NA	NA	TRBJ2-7	CSARRGPREQYF	TGCAGTGCTAGGAGGGGTCCTCGCGAGCAGTACTTC